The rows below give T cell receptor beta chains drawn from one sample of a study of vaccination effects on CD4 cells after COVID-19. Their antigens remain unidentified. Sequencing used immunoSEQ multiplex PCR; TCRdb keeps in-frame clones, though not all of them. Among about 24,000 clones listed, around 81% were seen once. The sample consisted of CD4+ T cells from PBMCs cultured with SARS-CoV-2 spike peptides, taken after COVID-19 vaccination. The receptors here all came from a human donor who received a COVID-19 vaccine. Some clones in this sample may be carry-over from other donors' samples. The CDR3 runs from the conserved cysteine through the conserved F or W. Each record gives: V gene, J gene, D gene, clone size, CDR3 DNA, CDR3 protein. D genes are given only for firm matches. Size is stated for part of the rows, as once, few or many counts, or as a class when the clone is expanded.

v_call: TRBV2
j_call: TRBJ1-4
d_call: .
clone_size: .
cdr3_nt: TGTGCCAGCGGTCAGGGTGGAGCTAATGAAAAACTGTTTTTT
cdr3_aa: CASGQGGANEKLFF

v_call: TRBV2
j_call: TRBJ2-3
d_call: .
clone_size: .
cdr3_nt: TGTGCCAGCCGTCGGGGGCAGGTTTTCACAGATACGCAGTATTTT
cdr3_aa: CASRRGQVFTDTQYF

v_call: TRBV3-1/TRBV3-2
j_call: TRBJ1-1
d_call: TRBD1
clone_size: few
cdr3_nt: TGTGCCAGCAGCCAACGGGACAGGGAAATCGAAGCTTTCTTT
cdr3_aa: CASSQRDREIEAFF

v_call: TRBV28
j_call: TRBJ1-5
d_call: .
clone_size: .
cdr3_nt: TGTGCCAGCAGTTTAGAGGGGGAAGGCAATCAGCCCCAGCATTTT
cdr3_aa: CASSLEGEGNQPQHF

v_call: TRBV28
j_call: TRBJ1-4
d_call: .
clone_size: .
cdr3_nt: TGTGCCAGCAGTCCCCCCGGGCAGGTTAATTCTGCAACTAATGAAAAACTGTTTTTT
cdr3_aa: CASSPPGQVNSATNEKLFF

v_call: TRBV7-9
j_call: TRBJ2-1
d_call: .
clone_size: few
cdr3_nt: TGTGCCAGCAGCTCATGGGACGGAAGCTCCTACAATGAGCAGTTCTTC
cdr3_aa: CASSSWDGSSYNEQFF

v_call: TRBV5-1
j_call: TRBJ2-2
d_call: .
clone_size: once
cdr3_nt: TGCGCCAGCAGCTTGGCGGTCGGAACGAACACCGGGGAGCTGTTTTTT
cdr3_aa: CASSLAVGTNTGELFF

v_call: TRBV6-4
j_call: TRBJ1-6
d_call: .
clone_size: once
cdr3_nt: TGTGCCAGCAGTGACTCGCAGGGATATAATTCACCCCTCCACTTT
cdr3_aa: CASSDSQGYNSPLHF

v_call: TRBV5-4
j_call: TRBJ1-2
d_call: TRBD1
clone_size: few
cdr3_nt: TGTGCCAGCAGCTTGGGCCGGGACAGGGGTAGCGATGGCTACACCTTC
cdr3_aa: CASSLGRDRGSDGYTF

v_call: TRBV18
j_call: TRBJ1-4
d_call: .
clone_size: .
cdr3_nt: TGTGCCAGCTCACCACTCGGGGGGGCTGTTGAAAAACTGTTTTTT
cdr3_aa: CASSPLGGAVEKLFF

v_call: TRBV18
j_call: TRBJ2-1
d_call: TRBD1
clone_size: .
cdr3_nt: TGTGCCAGCTCAGCGGGACAGGCAACCTACAATGAGCAGTTCTTC
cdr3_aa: CASSAGQATYNEQFF

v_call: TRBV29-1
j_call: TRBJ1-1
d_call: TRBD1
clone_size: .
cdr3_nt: TGCAGCGCTAAAACAGGGGTTGGAGCTTTCTTT
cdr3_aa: CSAKTGVGAFF

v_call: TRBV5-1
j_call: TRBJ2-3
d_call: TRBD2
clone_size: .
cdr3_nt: TGCGCCAGCAGCTGGAGCGGGGTGGGGACAGATACGCAGTATTTT
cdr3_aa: CASSWSGVGTDTQYF

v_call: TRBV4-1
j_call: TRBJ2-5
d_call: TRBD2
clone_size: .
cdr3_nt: TGCGCCAGCAGCCAAGAGGGCCGGGGGGGCGTGGAGACCCAGTACTTC
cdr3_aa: CASSQEGRGGVETQYF

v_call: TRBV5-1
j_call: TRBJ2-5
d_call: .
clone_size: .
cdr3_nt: TGCGCCAGCAGCTTGCCGGAAGAGACCCAGTACTTC
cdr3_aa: CASSLPEETQYF

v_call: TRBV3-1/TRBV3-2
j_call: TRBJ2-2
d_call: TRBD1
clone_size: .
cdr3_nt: TGTGCCAGCAGCCAAGCTCATCCGGGACAGGGGGCTGTGGACACCGGGGAGCTGTTTTTT
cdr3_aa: CASSQAHPGQGAVDTGELFF

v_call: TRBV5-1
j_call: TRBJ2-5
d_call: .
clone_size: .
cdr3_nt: TGCGCCAGCAGCCCTCTCAGGGCTCAAGAGACCCAGTACTTC
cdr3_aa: CASSPLRAQETQYF

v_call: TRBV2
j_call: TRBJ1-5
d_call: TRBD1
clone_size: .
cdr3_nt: TGTGCCAGCAGTGTGGACAGGGGCGGTCAGCCCCAGCATTTT
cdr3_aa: CASSVDRGGQPQHF

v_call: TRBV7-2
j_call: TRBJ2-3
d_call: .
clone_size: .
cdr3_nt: TGTGCCAGCAACCCAGACCGTCGCGATACGCAGTATTTT
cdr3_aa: CASNPDRRDTQYF

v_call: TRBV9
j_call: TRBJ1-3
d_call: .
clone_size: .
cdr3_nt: TGTGCCAGCAGCGTAGTTGGTTCCGGAAACACCATATATTTT
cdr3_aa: CASSVVGSGNTIYF

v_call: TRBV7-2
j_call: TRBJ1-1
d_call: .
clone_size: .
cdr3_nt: TGTGCCAGCAGCTTACAGGGATTGGACACTGAAGCTTTCTTT
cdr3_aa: CASSLQGLDTEAFF

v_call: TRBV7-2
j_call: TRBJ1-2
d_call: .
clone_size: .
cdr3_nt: TGTGCCAGCAGCTTAGTAGGGTCAGGGGCGTTCTATGGCTACACCTTC
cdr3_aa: CASSLVGSGAFYGYTF

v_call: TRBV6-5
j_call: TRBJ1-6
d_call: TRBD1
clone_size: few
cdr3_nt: TGTGCCAGCTACAGGGACAGGCTTTCACCCCTCCACTTT
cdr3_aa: CASYRDRLSPLHF

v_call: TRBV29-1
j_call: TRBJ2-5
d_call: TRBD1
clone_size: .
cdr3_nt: TGCAGCGGAGCAGGGGGCGCGGAGACCCAGTACTTC
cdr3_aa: CSGAGGAETQYF

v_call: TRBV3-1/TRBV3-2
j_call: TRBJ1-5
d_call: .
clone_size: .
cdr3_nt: TGTGCCAGCAGCCAAGCTGAAGGGGGACAGCCCCAGCATTTT
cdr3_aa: CASSQAEGGQPQHF

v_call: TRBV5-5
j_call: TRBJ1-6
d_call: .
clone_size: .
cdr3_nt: TGTGCCAGCAGCCGACGGGCCAGGGGAGATTCACCCCTCCACTTT
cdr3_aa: CASSRRARGDSPLHF

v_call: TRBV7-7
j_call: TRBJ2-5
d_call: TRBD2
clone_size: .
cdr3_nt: TGTGCCAGCAGCTCTTCCAGCGGGGGCCCTCAAGAGACCCAGTACTTC
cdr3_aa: CASSSSSGGPQETQYF

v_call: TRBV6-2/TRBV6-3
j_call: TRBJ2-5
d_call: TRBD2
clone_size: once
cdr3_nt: TGTGCCATCAGCGACCCGGGGGGGCTCCAAGAGACCCAGTACTTC
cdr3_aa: CAISDPGGLQETQYF

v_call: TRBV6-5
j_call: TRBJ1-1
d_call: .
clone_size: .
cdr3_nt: TGTGCCAGCACGTACGGGGGAAACACTGAAGCTTTCTTT
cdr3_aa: CASTYGGNTEAFF

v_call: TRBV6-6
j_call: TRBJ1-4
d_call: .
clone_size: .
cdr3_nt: TGTGCCAGCAGTTACTCGAAGGAAAAACTGTTTTTT
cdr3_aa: CASSYSKEKLFF

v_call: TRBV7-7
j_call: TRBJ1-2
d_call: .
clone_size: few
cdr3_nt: TGTGCCAGCAGCTTAACGGGGACGGATGGCTACACCTTC
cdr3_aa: CASSLTGTDGYTF

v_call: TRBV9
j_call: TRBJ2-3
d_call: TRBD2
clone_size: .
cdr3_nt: TGTGCCAGCAGCCTCCCGGGGGGTTCGGATACGCAGTATTTT
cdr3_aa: CASSLPGGSDTQYF

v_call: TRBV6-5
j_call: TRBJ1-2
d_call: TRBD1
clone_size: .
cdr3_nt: TGTGCCAGCAGTACAGGGGGCCCTGGCTACACCTTC
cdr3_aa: CASSTGGPGYTF

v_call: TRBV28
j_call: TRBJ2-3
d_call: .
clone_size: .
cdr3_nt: TGTGCCAGCAGGCCTCCGGGGCTCCTTTTGGATACGCAGTATTTT
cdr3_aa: CASRPPGLLLDTQYF

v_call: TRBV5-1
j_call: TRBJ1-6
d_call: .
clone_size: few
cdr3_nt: TGCGCCAGCAGCTCGGACAGCTTCTATAATTCACCCCTCCACTTT
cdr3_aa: CASSSDSFYNSPLHF

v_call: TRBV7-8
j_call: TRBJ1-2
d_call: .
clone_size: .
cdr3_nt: TGTGCCAGCAGCTTAGCGCAAGGGGTCCTAGCTAACTATGGCTACACCTTC
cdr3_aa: CASSLAQGVLANYGYTF